Described below is a single TCR beta chain sequence and its context. Its antigen remains unknown. Researchers ran the PCR with 60 Vbeta and 13 Jbeta primers. Assay used: immunoSEQ multiplex PCR; TCRdb lists only in-frame clones, some missing. The sample lists about 140,000 clones, roughly three fifths occurring once. This entry comes from a study of cytomegalovirus exposure and HLA in healthy donors. Whole-study results and caveats: According to the study, roughly 180 TCR beta chains were cytomegalovirus-associated. Association of approximately 18,000 TCR beta sequences with HLA alleles was found at 0.05 false discovery rate in a later analysis. Relative to the roughly 690-donor mean, N-insertions were reportedly fewer in an Asian-associated ancestry cluster in a later analysis. Cytomegalovirus status was reportedly diagnosed by the classifier with high specificity and sensitivity.

CDR1 SQVTM and CDR2 ANQGSEA come from the germline V gene. CDR3 length: 13 residues. V was pared by 7 bases and J by 7 bases, with 8 bases of the junction left unmatched. The clonotype comes from a male donor in good health and CMV-seronegative. The rearrangement uses TRBV29-1 and TRBJ2-7; the match to TRBD2 covers 12 bases. The sequenced material came from PBMCs. Here the CDR3 reads CSAQLAGGGEQYF. CDR3 nucleotide sequence: TGCAGCGCACAACTAGCGGGGGGCGGAGAGCAGTACTTC.